This T cell receptor beta chain was recovered during a study of molecular identifiers for immune sequencing clone quantification. This clonotype was recorded at least ten times. There are 16 residues in the CDR3. The V gene's germline CDR1 is MGHRA and CDR2 YSYEKL. The V end lost 0 bases, the J end lost 0 bases, and 9 bases lay between the germline ends. TCRdb itself ran the PCR reads through MiXCR, one entry per CDR3 protein. The sample lists under 800,000 distinct CDR3 sequences; 25% were seen once. The receptor's source is a human donor in good health. Some libraries in this study had Jurkat cell RNA spiked in. The chain couples TRBV4-1 to TRBJ1-5; D is unclear. Sequenced input: naive CD8+ T cells from blood, with Jurkat cell RNA spiked in. Subset in this sample: FACS-sorted CD8+CD4-CCR7+CD45RA+ naive T cells. The CDR3 region has the DNA TGCGCCAGCAGCCAAGAGTTGAGGCTTAGCAATCAGCCCCAGCATTTT. Amino acid sequence: CASSQELRLSNQPQHF.